The following is a TCR beta chain sequence with its context. Noted time point: patch test 1, 2 weeks after DPC sensitization. Noted treatment: therapeutic diphenylcyclopropenone sensitization with weekly scalp DPC. TCRdb independently ran MiXCR on the RACE reads; one entry per CDR3 protein. Of fewer than 500,000 distinct CDR3 sequences listed, roughly 4.8% are singletons. CDR3 length: 17 residues. Trimming removed 4 bases from V and 10 bases from J, with 29 bases in between. Germline CDR1 and CDR2: SGHTS and YDEGEE. The data originate from a study of human T cells and chemical hapten exposure. This chain joins TRBV5-8 and TRBJ1-1; maybe TRBD1 (5 bases). This TCR was sampled from a woman aged 45-65 years with alopecia areata. Some clones in this sample may be carry-over from other donors' samples. This specimen consisted of whole blood, obtained in connection with sensitization to the hapten diphenylcyclopropenone (DPC). Written as DNA, the CDR3 is TGTGCCAGCAGCCAAATAGGGGCAGTCGAGATACTCCTTGGAGCTTTCTTT. It yields the protein CASSQIGAVEILLGAFF. Filled out from reference TRBV5-8 and TRBJ1-1, the complete variable domain reads EAGVTQSPTHLIKTRGQQATLRCSPISGHTSVYWYQQALGLGLQFLLWYDEGEERNRGNFPPRFSGRQFPNYSSELNVNALELEDSALYLCASSQIGAVEILLGAFFGQGTRLTVV.